The TCR beta chain under discussion was sequenced for a study of T cell responses to AZD1222 COVID-19 vaccine. Study-level results: Repertoires were sampled only after the peak T cell response. Spike-specific TCRs gained breadth and depth after people received two AZD1222 doses. Targets within unmutated variant regions were reportedly found for nearly half of spike-specific TCRs. Vaccine-associated CD4 TCRs ranged over spike, dominating at 160-218 and 743-854.

Germline CDR1 LNHDA, CDR2 SQIVND (reference sequence). Trimming removed 4 bases from V and 1 base from J, with 10 bases in between. There are 14 residues in the CDR3. With respect to this clone: Its antigen is unidentified.

Profiling relied on immunoSEQ multiplex PCR, and the TCRdb table lists in-frame clones only, not all of them. The data contain over 110,000 clones, 91% of them singletons. The chain is built from TRBV19 and TRBJ1-1; D is unclear. The receptor was derived from an adult in good health. The sample in question was peripheral blood, obtained on day 0 of AZD1222 vaccination. Here the CDR3 reads CASSNAPWNTEAFF. In DNA form, the CDR3 reads TGTGCCAGTAGTAACGCCCCGTGGAACACTGAAGCTTTCTTT.